The clone carrying this T cell receptor beta chain was counted between two and nine times. Its matching antigen is unknown. This sample is drawn from a study of human T cells and chemical hapten exposure. The study's findings and limits: Counts of expanded TCRs at PT1 were positively correlated with patch test score.

Unique molecular identifiers were attached to individual cDNA molecules during library preparation. From the RACE reads, TCRdb called clonotypes with MiXCR, one entry per CDR3 protein. The data show about 380,000 distinct CDR3 sequences, approximately 5% seen once. Trimming removed 2 bases from V and 1 base from J, with 9 bases in between. Germline V gives CDR1 DFQATT, CDR2 SNEGSKA (reference sequence). There are 14 residues in the CDR3. As to time point: patch test 1, 2 weeks after DPC sensitization. Stated treatment: therapeutic diphenylcyclopropenone sensitization with weekly scalp DPC. Unfractionated whole blood served as the source for total RNA extraction.

The chain combines TRBV20-1 with TRBJ2-4; TRBD1 might be the D (6 bases). The sample in question was whole blood, obtained in connection with sensitization to the hapten diphenylcyclopropenone (DPC). The receptor comes from a woman between 45 and 60 years old with alopecia areata. Some clones in this sample may be carry-over from other donors' samples. CDR3 sequence reads: CSARTQGAKNIQYF. In DNA form, the CDR3 reads TGCAGTGCTAGAACTCAGGGGGCCAAAAACATTCAGTACTTC.